Below are 31 T cell receptor beta chains sequenced from a single sample in a study of T cells in Graves' hyperthyroidism and ophthalmopathy. Researchers took RNA transcripts and amplified the TCR beta CDR3 regions from them. TCR CDR3 regions were first amplified by RT-PCR with HTBI primers. One entry per CDR3 protein, called by TCRdb with MiXCR from the multiplex PCR reads. The sample consists of some 510,000 distinct CDR3 sequences, about half of them appearing once. Sequencing was performed on peripheral blood or thyroid tissue (not recorded which). The receptors shown here come from a woman aged 18-29 years with Graves' hyperthyroidism.

The rearrangement joins TRBV5-1 to TRBJ1-2; 7 bases agree with TRBD1. Germline CDR1 and CDR2: SGHRS and YFSETQ. Trimming at V came to 2 bases and at J to 4 bases, leaving 8 bases not matched to a gene. CDR3 size: 15 residues. The CDR3 bases are TGCGCCAGCAGCTTAGCGGAAGGGGGCTCCTATGGCTACACCTTC. Its protein is CASSLAEGGSYGYTF.

This clonotype has only a few counts. The chain uses TRBV19 and TRBJ2-7; D may be TRBD2 (5 bases). This CDR3 has 15 residues. The germline CDR1 and CDR2 sequences are LNHDA and SQIVND (reference sequence). V was clipped by 5 bases and J by 1 base, with 15 bases between them. CDR3 amino acids: CASSSADSDSYEQYF. In DNA form, the CDR3 reads TGTGCCAGTAGTTCCGCCGATAGCGATTCCTACGAGCAGTACTTC.

The gene calls are TRBV7-2 and TRBJ2-5; D unclear. V dropped 5 bases and J dropped 7 bases, with 8 bases sitting between them. Germline assignment: CDR1 SGHTA and CDR2 FQGNSA. The CDR3 runs 11 residues. CDR3 nucleotides: TGTGCCAGCAGCCCCTCCCCGACCCAGTACTTC. It encodes CASSPSPTQYF.

The chain links TRBV12-5 to TRBJ2-2, with D perhaps matching TRBD1 (5 bases). The V gene lost 5 bases and the J gene lost 6 bases, with 10 bases spanning the gap. From germline, CDR1 is LGHNT and CDR2 FRNRAP. CDR3 length: 13 amino acids. In nucleotides, the CDR3 is TGTGCTAGTGGTCCTTCGACAGCCGGGGAGCTGTTTTTT. Residues: CASGPSTAGELFF.

The rearrangement joins TRBV25-1 to TRBJ1-6; perhaps TRBD1 as D (5 bases). The CDR3 loop spans 13 amino acids. The germline V gene encodes CDR1 MGHDK and CDR2 SYGVNS. Trimming stripped 3 bases from V and 12 bases from J, with 12 bases between. The CDR3 sequence is CASSDSGGEPLHF. The CDR3 DNA sequence: TGTGCCAGCAGTGATAGCGGGGGGGAACCCCTCCACTTT.

This clonotype was recorded many times. The chain combines TRBV7-9 with TRBJ1-1, with 9 bases fitting TRBD1. V gave up 6 bases and J gave up 1 base; unmatched junction bases: 12. In germline, CDR1 is SEHNR, CDR2 FQNEAQ (reference sequence). This CDR3 contains 17 residues. DNA of the CDR3: TGTGCCAGCAGTTCCGGACAGGGGAGGGCGAGGAACACTGAAGCTTTCTTT. Protein sequence: CASSSGQGRARNTEAFF.

The CDR3 is CASVMAGGTGELFF. CDR3 coding DNA: TGTGCCTCCGTGATGGCGGGAGGCACCGGGGAGCTGTTTTTT. The V call is TRBV5-4, the J call TRBJ2-2; 8 nucleotides match TRBD2. The CDR3 contains 14 residues. CDR1 is SGHNT, CDR2 YYREEE, per germline (reference sequence). V lost 10 bases and J lost 4; bases outside the gene matches: 9.

This rearrangement joins TRBV25-1 to TRBJ1-2, with D perhaps TRBD1 (5 bases). The germline V gene encodes CDR1 MGHDK and CDR2 SYGVNS. V lost 6 bases to trimming and J lost 4 bases, with 18 bases between them. The CDR3 consists of 15 residues. DNA for the CDR3: TGTGCCAGCAGCGTTAACGCAGGGATTCTCTATGGCTACACCTTC. As protein: CASSVNAGILYGYTF.

This clonotype was seen more than once but under ten times. The rearrangement joins TRBV7-9 to TRBJ2-5; D possibly corresponds to TRBD1 (6 bases). The CDR3 spans 15 residues. Looked up from germline, CDR1 is SEHNR and CDR2 is FQNEAQ (reference sequence). Trimming removed 7 bases from V and 5 bases from J, with 20 bases in between. The DNA for the CDR3 is TGTGCCAGCACCATGGCCCCAGGACAGTCGGAGACCCAGTACTTC. It translates to CASTMAPGQSETQYF.

The J gene is TRBJ1-5, the V gene TRBV10-3; D is ambiguous. CDR1 ENHRY and CDR2 SYGVKD come from the germline V gene. This CDR3 is built from 13 residues. V was cut by 5 bases and J by 5 bases, with 10 bases left in between. The CDR3 DNA sequence: TGTGCCATCAGTCTGGACGGTTATCAGCCCCAGCATTTT. Amino acid sequence: CAISLDGYQPQHF.

The J gene is TRBJ1-2, the V gene TRBV10-3, with D tentatively TRBD1 (5 bases). The germline V gene encodes CDR1 ENHRY and CDR2 SYGVKD. The CDR3 spans 15 residues. Deletions cut 8 bases from V and 3 bases from J, with 19 bases between. The DNA for the CDR3 is TGTGCCATCGGGGCGAATAACGGGCATTACTATGGCTACACCTTC. The encoded protein is CAIGANNGHYYGYTF.

The rearrangement joins TRBV15 to TRBJ2-5; 7 bases map to TRBD1. The germline gives CDR1 LNHNV, CDR2 YYDKDF (reference sequence). This CDR3 has 14 amino acids. Trimming cost V 3 bases and J 5 bases; bases outside gene matches: 6. CDR3 region: CATSRTGLLETQYF. For the CDR3, the DNA is TGTGCCACCAGCAGGACAGGGTTACTCGAGACCCAGTACTTC.

This clonotype turned up a few times. The V gene is TRBV7-9, the J gene TRBJ2-6, with D uncertain. V was cut by 6 bases and J by 2 bases, with 11 bases left in between. CDR1 is SEHNR, CDR2 FQNEAQ, per germline (reference sequence). The CDR3 spans 15 residues. This CDR3 reads CASSLTETGANVLTF. CDR3 bases: TGTGCCAGCAGTCTTACAGAGACTGGGGCCAACGTCCTGACTTTC.

This clonotype was counted at least ten times. This chain connects TRBV15 to TRBJ1-2; D uncertain. The CDR3 contains 15 residues. Germline-derived CDR1 and CDR2 are LNHNV and YYDKDF (reference sequence). Trimming removed 1 base from V and 4 bases from J, with 13 bases in between. CDR3 loop: CATSRVVSHFYGYTF. DNA of the CDR3: TGTGCCACCAGCAGAGTTGTCAGCCATTTCTATGGCTACACCTTC.

This clonotype appeared once. At one of its ends the junction is not consistent with the germline gene, which may arise from a read error. The chain joins TRBV24-1 to TRBJ1-2; tentatively, D is TRBD1 (6 bases). The CDR3 is 14 amino acids. The germline V gene encodes CDR1 KGHDR and CDR2 SFDVKD. CDR3 DNA sequence: TGTGCCAGCAGTCCAGGGGACGCTAACTATGGCTACACCTTC. As protein: CASSPGDANYGYTF.

This clonotype was detected many times. The rearrangement joins TRBV10-3 to TRBJ1-4, with TRBD1 matching 7 bases. Germline values: CDR1 ENHRY, CDR2 SYGVKD. The CDR3 totals 15 residues. The junction had 11 bases not matched to a gene; V was cut back by 5 bases and J by 8 bases. DNA of the CDR3: TGTGCCATCAGTCCGGGGAAGGGGGCTGGGGAAAAACTGTTTTTT. Its translation is CAISPGKGAGEKLFF.

This clonotype was seen repeatedly, ten times or more. The gene calls are TRBV25-1 and TRBJ1-2, with D perhaps matching TRBD1 (5 bases). Trimming took 3 bases from V and 3 from J, leaving 5 bases between them. The V gene's germline CDR1 is MGHDK and CDR2 SYGVNS. This CDR3 spans 12 amino acids. This CDR3 is CASSEGDYGYTF. The CDR3 DNA reads TGTGCCAGCAGTGAGGGGGACTATGGCTACACCTTC.

This clonotype occurred once. V and J are TRBV25-1 and TRBJ1-1; D perhaps matches TRBD1 (5 bases). Trimming left V 9 bases short and J 1 base short, with 21 bases between. The CDR3 contains 16 residues. The germline V gene encodes CDR1 MGHDK and CDR2 SYGVNS. The CDR3 DNA reads as TGTGCCAGTGTACCAGGGATGACACAGGCGAACACTGAAGCTTTCTTT. Protein sequence: CASVPGMTQANTEAFF.

The V gene is TRBV7-9, the J gene TRBJ2-7; 7 bases line up with TRBD2. The ends lost 5 bases at V and 7 bases at J; junction bases unmatched: 5. Germline CDR1 is SEHNR and CDR2 is FQNEAQ (reference sequence). The CDR3 is 12 residues long. The CDR3 DNA follows: TGTGCCAGCAGCATATCCGGGAGGGAGCAGTACTTC. This encodes CASSISGREQYF.

The chain has TRBV7-8 and TRBJ2-5; 7 bases line up with TRBD2. Germline-derived CDR1 and CDR2 are SGHVS and FQNEAQ. Losses at the gene ends were 2 bases for V and 5 bases for J; bases not matched to a gene: 11. The CDR3 runs to 16 residues. The CDR3 sequence is CASSLLTAGVGETQYF. In nucleotides, the CDR3 is TGTGCCAGCAGCTTATTAACTGCGGGAGTGGGTGAGACCCAGTACTTC.

The chain is built from TRBV7-9 and TRBJ1-4, with 7 bases lining up with TRBD1. Germline V CDR1 and CDR2: SEHNR, FQNEAQ (reference sequence). The CDR3 extends over 15 amino acids. V was clipped by 1 base and J by 6 bases; unmatched bases: 5. As DNA, the CDR3 is TGTGCCAGCAGCTTAGACACAGGGACAGATGAAAAACTGTTTTTT. It specifies CASSLDTGTDEKLFF.

This clonotype was seen only a few times. The rearrangement uses TRBV6-5 and TRBJ1-6; D uncertain. The CDR3 consists of 12 residues. Trimming shortened V by 5 bases and J by 11 bases, and 10 bases separated the two germline ends. Per the germline V gene, CDR1 is MNHEY and CDR2 is SVGAGI. CDR3: CASSERNPPLHF. In DNA, the CDR3 is TGTGCCAGCAGTGAAAGGAATCCACCCCTCCACTTT.

The chain is built from TRBV19 and TRBJ1-2; D is unresolved. The length of the CDR3 is 13 residues. The germline V and J ends were trimmed by 4 bases and 3 bases, with 9 bases remaining between them. Looked up from germline, CDR1 is LNHDA and CDR2 is SQIVND (reference sequence). CDR3 residues: CASSKPPDYGYTF. The CDR3 region has the DNA TGTGCCAGTAGTAAGCCCCCGGACTATGGCTACACCTTC.

This chain links TRBV20-1 with TRBJ1-4; D call uncertain. Germline CDR1 reads DFQATT; CDR2 reads SNEGSKA (reference sequence). The CDR3 totals 15 residues. V was cut by 4 bases and J by 8 bases, with 20 bases left in between. CDR3 residues: CSAKGMRAHWEKLFF. The CDR3 region has the DNA TGCAGTGCTAAGGGAATGCGGGCGCACTGGGAAAAACTGTTTTTT.

This sequence joins TRBV7-3 and TRBJ2-5; 16 positions match TRBD2. V trimming: 5 bases; J trimming: 4 bases; junction bases outside the gene matches: 10. The CDR3 is made up of 18 amino acids. Looked up from germline, CDR1 is SGHTA and CDR2 is FQGTGA. The CDR3 sequence is CASSPGTSGRARGETQYF. In DNA form, the CDR3 reads TGTGCCAGCAGCCCCGGGACTAGCGGGAGGGCCAGGGGAGAGACCCAGTACTTC. Complete variable domain (other parts from reference TRBV7-3 and TRBJ2-5): GAGVSQTPSNKVTEKGKYVELRCDPISGHTALYWYRQSLGQGPEFLIYFQGTGAADDSGLPNDRFFAVRPEGSVSTLKIQRTERGDSAVYLCASSPGTSGRARGETQYFGPGTRLLVL.

This clonotype was detected only a few times. This chain joins TRBV2 and TRBJ2-7; no clear D. Germline V gene sequence: CDR1 SNHLY, CDR2 FYNNEI. The germline V and J ends were trimmed by 6 bases and 2 bases, with 14 bases remaining between them. CDR3 size: 14 residues. The CDR3: CASRVAPATYEQYF. CDR3 nucleotide sequence: TGTGCCAGCAGAGTAGCCCCGGCCACCTACGAGCAGTACTTC.

The gene calls are TRBV19 and TRBJ1-4; D might be TRBD1 (5 bases). Per germline, CDR1 LNHDA and CDR2 SQIVND (reference sequence). The CDR3 is 16 residues long. Trimming pared 8 bases from V and 6 bases from J, leaving 22 bases between. CDR3 protein: CASGSGPTHTDEKLFF. The CDR3 nucleotides are TGTGCCAGTGGCTCGGGACCGACTCACACTGATGAAAAACTGTTTTTT.

V gene TRBV20-1 combines with J gene TRBJ1-1; D gene uncertain. V gave up 3 bases and J gave up 3 bases, with 8 bases separating them. This CDR3 region has 12 residues. Germline V gene data show CDR1 as DFQATT and CDR2 as SNEGSKA (reference sequence). This CDR3 reads CSARSVDTEAFF. The CDR3 nucleotides read TGCAGTGCTAGGTCAGTGGACACTGAAGCTTTCTTT.

The chain is built from TRBV10-3 and TRBJ1-6; a possible D gene is TRBD1 (5 bases). The CDR3 sequence is 14 residues long. CDR1 and CDR2 (germline): ENHRY, SYGVKD. V was pared by 7 bases and J by 8 bases, with 15 bases between. The CDR3 sequence: CAITEGTIDSPLHF. The CDR3 DNA is TGTGCCATCACCGAAGGGACCATAGATTCACCCCTCCACTTT.

The rearrangement links TRBV20-1 to TRBJ2-7, with D maybe TRBD1 (6 bases). CDR1 and CDR2 from the germline V gene are DFQATT and SNEGSKA (reference sequence). V lost 7 bases, J lost 12 bases, and 16 bases lay in between. The CDR3 spans 10 residues. CDR3 residues: CSDRAFDLYF. As DNA, the CDR3 is TGCAGTGACAGGGCCTTCGATCTGTACTTC.

The chain uses TRBV6-5 and TRBJ2-2; D is undetermined. V was clipped by 2 bases and J by 3 bases, with 7 bases between them. The germline V gene has CDR1 MNHEY and CDR2 SVGAGI. The CDR3 totals 14 residues. The CDR3 loop is CASSYDFHTGELFF. The CDR3, as DNA: TGTGCCAGCAGTTACGACTTCCACACCGGGGAGCTGTTTTTT.